This TCR beta chain was retrieved from a study of blood T cell repertoires in COVID-19. This CDR3 is 15 amino acids long. Trimming took off 4 bases at V and 4 bases at J, with 17 bases between the two ends. CDR1 is SGHKS, CDR2 YYEKEE, per germline (reference sequence). In this sample, this clone turned up a few times. In the original workflow: For nucleated cells, counts were estimated from reference gene primer amplification. Measured with immunoSEQ multiplex PCR; TCRdb has only the in-frame clones, and not every one. V, J and clone size reflect that table, while D and trimming were determined from the DNA. This sample has more than 150,000 clones; roughly 87% occur once, and the top ten carry approximately 2.1%.

This sequence was found in a woman in her 30s who had recovered from COVID-19. The sample was PBMCs or T cells enriched from blood (not recorded which). The chain recombines TRBV5-5 with TRBJ1-2, with D hard to call. The CDR3 sequence is CASSPRGAQTYGYTF. In DNA, the CDR3 is TGTGCCAGCAGCCCGCGTGGAGCGCAAACCTATGGCTACACCTTC.